This T cell receptor (beta chain) was captured in a study of CD8 T cells in ankylosing spondylitis. As regards this clonotype: As yet, its antigen is unknown.

The V end lost 1 base, the J end lost 6 bases, and 8 bases lay between the germline ends. CDR1 and CDR2 (germline): SGHTA, FQGNSA. The length of the CDR3 is 13 residues. Study results and caveats: A TCR beta motif of about 8 highly homologous variants appeared characteristic of ankylosing spondylitis blood. Some motif variants were previously reported in reactive arthritis synovial fluid and blood.

Quantitative 5'-RACE was performed with molecular barcodes, and it yielded the TCR beta libraries. TCRdb reanalysed the 5' RACE reads using MiXCR and keeps one entry per CDR3 protein. The sample includes about 450,000 distinct CDR3 sequences, roughly 26% of them seen just once. Input material: blood, either unsorted or a sorted T cell fraction (not recorded which). The rearrangement links TRBV7-2 to TRBJ2-3; D is uncertain. The sequence came from a male donor with ankylosing spondylitis. Here the CDR3 DNA reads TGTGCCAGCAGCTTAGTATGGAAGGATACGCAGTATTTT. It specifies CASSLVWKDTQYF.